One and the same sample provided the 5 T cell receptor beta chains below, sequenced in a study of PD-1 blockade in mismatch repair-deficient tumors (TCRdb year 2017). The library was built by means of the immunoSEQ multiplex PCR assay. This is the immuneACCESS table as TCRdb keeps it, with only in-frame sequences that have V and J called. A part of the clones is gone; compared with another copy, unresolved V genes explain less than half, and the rest is unexplained. A total of some 22,000 clones appear in this sample, around four fifths of them only once. The ten largest clones take up 17% of the sample. The sample here was peripheral blood, taken 2 weeks after starting pembrolizumab. These receptors originate from an adult with mismatch repair-deficient cancer.

The V call is TRBV14, the J call TRBJ1-3; no definite D call. Germline assignment: CDR1 SGHDN and CDR2 FVKESK. This CDR3 spans 14 amino acids. V lost 3 bases, J lost 2 bases, and 8 bases lay in between. CDR3 region: CASSHRETGNTIYF. CDR3 coding DNA: TGTGCCAGCAGCCACCGGGAGACTGGAAACACCATATATTTT.

This chain uses TRBV29-1 with TRBJ2-7; D is uncertain. Looked up from germline, CDR1 is SQVTM and CDR2 is ANQGSEA. This CDR3 is built from 15 residues. Trimming took off 0 bases at V and 3 bases at J, with 15 bases between the two ends. CDR3 sequence (DNA): TGCAGCGTTGAAGAATCGGAGACTCAGTGCTACGAGCAGTACTTC. It encodes CSVEESETQCYEQYF.

This chain links TRBV6-1 with TRBJ2-5; 7 bases map to TRBD2. The germline CDR1 and CDR2 sequences are MNHNS and SASEGT. This CDR3 is built from 15 residues. Germline trimming cut 1 base from V and 3 bases from J; bases unmatched to any gene: 5. CDR3 DNA: TGTGCCAGCAGTGAAGGGCGTCTAGCGGAAGAGACCCAGTACTTC. It codes for CASSEGRLAEETQYF.

This chain links TRBV7-8 with TRBJ2-2; no firm D call. The CDR3 spans 14 residues. V lost 3 bases to trimming and J lost 2 bases, with 7 bases between them. Germline V lookup: CDR1 SGHVS, CDR2 FQNEAQ. The CDR3 loop is CASSLEQNTGELFF. CDR3 DNA sequence: TGTGCCAGCAGCTTGGAGCAAAACACCGGGGAGCTGTTTTTT. Supplemented by reference TRBV7-8 and TRBJ2-2, the full variable domain reads GAGVSQSPRYKVAKRGQDVALRCDPISGHVSLFWYQQALGQGPEFLTYFQNEAQLDKSGLPSDRFFAERPEGSVSTLKIQRTQQEDSAVYLCASSLEQNTGELFFGEGSRLTVL.

This chain joins TRBV7-8 and TRBJ2-3; the D gene could be TRBD1 or TRBD2 (5 bases each). The CDR3 totals 16 residues. V gave up 4 bases and J gave up 1 base, with 15 bases separating them. Per the germline V gene, CDR1 is SGHVS and CDR2 is FQNEAQ. CDR3 in DNA: TGTGCCAGCAGCTGGGACCCCCAGAGCGGCACAGATACGCAGTATTTT. Residues: CASSWDPQSGTDTQYF. Complete variable domain (other parts from reference TRBV7-8 and TRBJ2-3): GAGVSQSPRYKVAKRGQDVALRCDPISGHVSLFWYQQALGQGPEFLTYFQNEAQLDKSGLPSDRFFAERPEGSVSTLKIQRTQQEDSAVYLCASSWDPQSGTDTQYFGPGTRLTVL.